The 3 T cell receptor beta chains presented below share a single source sample, sequenced in a study of metastatic and nonmetastatic thyroid tumors. Each patient went into thyroid surgery without having received any treatment. With MiXCR, TCRdb reprocessed the PCR reads. The table includes some 4,200 clones, 22% detected once. The sequencing sample was made of tumor tissue. All receptors derive from a female donor with papillary thyroid cancer or a benign thyroid nodule (not recorded which). Some clones in this sample may be carry-over from other donors' samples.

The chain carries TRBV20-1 and TRBJ1-6; the match to TRBD1 covers 8 bases. The CDR3 sequence is 15 residues long. Germline V lookup: CDR1 DFQATT, CDR2 SNEGSKA (reference sequence). V was pared by 4 bases and J by 10 bases, with 12 bases of the junction left unmatched. CDR3 coding DNA: TGCAGTGCTATAAAGGGAGACAGGGGATGGTCACCCCTCCACTTT. Translating gives CSAIKGDRGWSPLHF.

Ten or more counts support this clone. At one boundary the junction diverges from the germline segment, which might be a read error. This same CDR3 is encoded by further DNA sequences in the sample. The chain employs TRBV29-1 and TRBJ1-1; 9 bases are a match to TRBD1. Germline V lookup: CDR1 SQVTM, CDR2 ANQGSEA. There are 15 residues in the CDR3. CDR3 loop: CSVELFGQGNTEAFF. CDR3 coding DNA: TGCAGCGTTGAACTATTCGGACAGGGGAACACCGAAGCTTTCTTT.

V and J are TRBV19 and TRBJ2-7, with TRBD2 matching 10 bases. Trimming took 3 bases from V and 3 from J; bases not matched to a gene: 5. CDR1 is LNHDA and CDR2 is SQIVND in the germline V gene (reference sequence). The CDR3 totals 15 residues. As DNA, the CDR3 is TGTGCCAGTAGTATTGGAGCGGGAGGGATCTACGAGCAGTACTTC. Translation gives CASSIGAGGIYEQYF.